Presented here are 27 T cell receptor beta chains from one specimen sequenced in a study of blood T cell repertoires in COVID-19. Using immunoSEQ multiplex PCR, the repertoire was profiled, and TCRdb retains in-frame clones only, with some absent. Of 130,000 to 150,000 clones listed, just under 90% are singletons. Sequenced sample: peripheral blood. The source is a woman in her forties or fifties with active or convalescent COVID-19.

The chain joins TRBV30 to TRBJ2-7, with a weak D call TRBD1 (6 bases). V shed 4 bases and J shed 5 bases, with 9 bases lying between them. Germline V lookup: CDR1 GTSNPN, CDR2 SVGIG (reference sequence). The CDR3 runs 11 residues. This CDR3 reads CAWKQGHEQYF. The CDR3 DNA reads TGTGCCTGGAAACAGGGCCACGAGCAGTACTTC.

The genes are TRBV7-2 and TRBJ2-7; 10 positions agree with TRBD2. Germline CDR1 SGHTA, CDR2 FQGNSA. CDR3 length: 16 amino acids. V shed 4 bases and J 1 base; nucleotides not matched to a gene: 7. This chain's CDR3 is CASSCPGLAFSYEQYF. CDR3 coding DNA: TGTGCCAGCAGCTGCCCGGGACTAGCGTTTTCCTACGAGCAGTACTTC. The complete variable domain, with remaining parts taken from reference TRBV7-2 and TRBJ2-7, reads GAGVSQSPSNKVTEKGKDVELRCDPISGHTALYWYRQSLGQGLEFLIYFQGNSAPDKSGLPSDRFSAERTGGSVSTLTIQRTQQEDSAVYLCASSCPGLAFSYEQYFGPGTRLTVT.

The chain carries TRBV24-1 and TRBJ2-1, with a weak D call TRBD1 (5 bases). With 4 bases removed from V and 7 bases from J, the gap between germline ends came to 13 bases. The V gene's germline CDR1 is KGHDR and CDR2 SFDVKD. The length of the CDR3 is 14 residues. The CDR3 protein is CATSEAGIRNEQFF. Here the CDR3 DNA reads TGTGCCACCAGTGAGGCAGGGATTCGGAATGAGCAGTTCTTC.

This clone was counted only a few times. V and J are TRBV5-1 and TRBJ2-1; D possibly corresponds to TRBD2 (6 bases). This CDR3 spans 10 amino acids. Germline loops: CDR1 SGHRS, CDR2 YFSETQ. Trimming took 8 bases from V and 9 from J, leaving 9 bases between them. The CDR3 region has the DNA TGCGCCAGTGCGGGAACTGAGCAGTTCTTC. Protein product: CASAGTEQFF.

The chain carries TRBV19 and TRBJ2-2; 12 nucleotides match TRBD2. The CDR3 length is 16 residues. The V segment lost 7 bases and the J segment 5 bases; nucleotides outside the gene matches: 8. The germline V gene has CDR1 LNHDA and CDR2 SQIVND (reference sequence). CDR3 DNA sequence: TGTGCCAGTACAGGACTAGCGGGACGTCAAACCGGGGAGCTGTTTTTT. Protein product: CASTGLAGRQTGELFF.

The chain is built from TRBV3-1 (or the pseudogene TRBV3-2) and TRBJ2-7, with 7 bases that match TRBD1. CDR3 length equals 15 residues. V shed 1 base and J 4 bases; nucleotides not matched to a gene: 7. Germline lookup yields CDR1 LGHDT and CDR2 YNNKEL (reference sequence). CDR3 in amino acids: CASSQATGWAYEQYF. CDR3 DNA: TGTGCCAGCAGCCAAGCGACAGGGTGGGCGTACGAGCAGTACTTC.

The V gene is TRBV30, the J gene TRBJ1-1; D remains unclear. CDR3 length: 13 amino acids. Germline CDR1 reads GTSNPN; CDR2 reads SVGIG (reference sequence). The V end lost 1 base, the J end lost 0 bases, and 6 bases lay between the germline ends. The CDR3 loop is CAWSGQVNTEAFF. For the CDR3, the DNA is TGTGCCTGGAGTGGGCAGGTGAACACTGAAGCTTTCTTT.

The V gene is TRBV6-5, the J gene TRBJ2-5; 10 bases fit TRBD1. This CDR3 is built from 14 residues. Trimming took 6 bases from V and 5 from J; bases not matched to a gene: 6. Germline CDR1 is MNHEY and CDR2 is SVGAGI. The CDR3 DNA sequence: TGTGCCAGCAGCCCGGGACAGGGGCGGGAGACCCAGTACTTC. This gives the protein CASSPGQGRETQYF.

The rearrangement uses TRBV27 and TRBJ2-1; the D gene is possibly TRBD2 (6 bases). The CDR3 contains 16 residues. Germline CDR1 is MNHEY and CDR2 is SMNVEV (reference sequence). V shed 5 bases and J shed 0 bases, with 14 bases lying between them. The CDR3 sequence: CASSPLDGSSYNEQFF. CDR3 DNA: TGTGCCAGCAGTCCTTTGGACGGGAGCTCCTACAATGAGCAGTTCTTC.

The chain combines TRBV27 with TRBJ2-2; D gene unclear. Germline CDR1 is MNHEY and CDR2 is SMNVEV (reference sequence). V dropped 5 bases and J dropped 5 bases, with 15 bases sitting between them. There are 15 residues in the CDR3. CDR3 amino acids: CASSILKSSTGELFF. The CDR3, as DNA: TGTGCCAGCAGTATTCTAAAGTCGAGTACCGGGGAGCTGTTTTTT.

V usage is TRBV2 and J usage is TRBJ1-1; D gene unclear. Germline V lookup: CDR1 SNHLY, CDR2 FYNNEI. The CDR3 is 14 amino acids. V was clipped by 3 bases and J by 9 bases, with 17 bases between them. CDR3: CASSEAGVAMKAFF. CDR3 bases: TGTGCCAGCAGTGAGGCCGGGGTTGCCATGAAAGCTTTCTTT.

The CDR3, as DNA: TGCGCCAGCAGCCAAGATTCGGGGGCTGGGGCCAACGTCCTGACTTTC. This codes for CASSQDSGAGANVLTF. The chain links TRBV4-1 to TRBJ2-6; D perhaps matches TRBD2 (6 bases). Germline V gene data show CDR1 as MGHRA and CDR2 as YSYEKL. This CDR3 spans 16 amino acids. Trimming shortened V by 0 bases and J by 2 bases, and 8 bases separated the two germline ends.

The chain joins TRBV7-2 to TRBJ2-7; perhaps TRBD1 as D (5 bases). Per the germline V gene, CDR1 is SGHTA and CDR2 is FQGNSA. Trimming removed 1 base from V and 5 bases from J, with 15 bases in between. The CDR3 has 15 residues. The CDR3 spells CASSLDPRASHEQYF. In DNA form, the CDR3 reads TGTGCCAGCAGCTTAGATCCCAGGGCGTCCCACGAGCAGTACTTC.

V and J are TRBV4-3 and TRBJ1-2; 7 bases line up with TRBD1. This CDR3 region has 15 residues. Trimming took 4 bases from V and 1 from J; bases not matched to a gene: 6. The V gene's germline CDR1 is LGHNA and CDR2 YSLEER. CDR3 DNA sequence: TGCGCCAGCAGCCCGACGACAGGGATTAACTATGGCTACACCTTC. Translating gives CASSPTTGINYGYTF.

The chain recombines TRBV27 with TRBJ2-1; the D is unclear. Germline V gives CDR1 MNHEY, CDR2 SMNVEV (reference sequence). The CDR3 covers 14 residues. The V and J ends lost 4 bases and 4 bases respectively, with 11 bases between them. The CDR3 bases are TGTGCCAGCAGTTACTCTCCCTCTTACAATGAGCAGTTCTTC. Its translation: CASSYSPSYNEQFF.

This clone was counted between two and nine times. V is TRBV7-9 and J is TRBJ1-4, with D unresolved. Trimming stripped 5 bases from V and 0 bases from J, with 13 bases between. Germline CDR1 SEHNR, CDR2 FQNEAQ (reference sequence). This CDR3 spans 16 amino acids. The CDR3 spells CASSHSKGATNEKLFF. The DNA of the CDR3 is TGTGCCAGCAGCCACTCGAAGGGAGCAACTAATGAAAAACTGTTTTTT.

The chain recombines TRBV9 with TRBJ1-3; no clear D gene. This CDR3 is 15 amino acids long. Germline V gives CDR1 SGDLS, CDR2 YYNGEE. V lost 0 bases to trimming and J lost 0 bases, with 7 bases between them. CDR3 sequence (DNA): TGTGCCAGCAGCGTAGACGAGGTCTCTGGAAACACCATATATTTT. It is translated as CASSVDEVSGNTIYF.

The chain couples TRBV3-1 (or the pseudogene TRBV3-2) to TRBJ1-1; D ambiguous. The CDR3 is 14 amino acids. Germline-derived CDR1 and CDR2 are LGHDT and YNNKEL (reference sequence). Trimming cost V 1 base and J 2 bases, with 8 bases left between them. The CDR3 bases are TGTGCCAGCAGCCAAGTCCCCGTTAACACTGAAGCTTTCTTT. This gives the protein CASSQVPVNTEAFF.

The CDR3 protein is CASSQAGGGDTEAFF. In DNA form, the CDR3 reads TGCGCCAGCAGCCAAGCAGGGGGCGGCGACACTGAAGCTTTCTTT. The chain links TRBV4-1 to TRBJ1-1; 8 nucleotides match TRBD1. Germline V lookup: CDR1 MGHRA, CDR2 YSYEKL. The CDR3 is 15 amino acids. V gave up 1 base and J gave up 3 bases; unmatched junction bases: 4.

The genes are TRBV19 and TRBJ2-4; TRBD2 agrees at 10 bases. Germline CDR1 LNHDA, CDR2 SQIVND (reference sequence). This CDR3 region has 16 residues. V was pared by 5 bases and J by 5 bases, with 9 bases of the junction left unmatched. CDR3 region: CASSALGLADQNIQYF. The CDR3 nucleotides read TGTGCCAGTAGTGCCCTTGGACTAGCGGACCAAAACATTCAGTACTTC. The entire variable domain, with the rest obtained from reference TRBV19 and TRBJ2-4, is as follows: DGGITQSPKYLFRKEGQNVTLSCEQNLNHDAMYWYRQDPGQGLRLIYYSQIVNDFQKGDIAEGYSVSREKKESFPLTVTSAQKNPTAFYLCASSALGLADQNIQYFGAGTRLSVL.

The V gene is TRBV2, the J gene TRBJ2-1; TRBD2 aligns across 10 bases. In germline, CDR1 is SNHLY, CDR2 FYNNEI. The CDR3 totals 15 residues. J lost 5 bases, V lost 5 bases, and 6 bases had no gene match. CDR3 coding DNA: TGTGCCAGCAGTAGGGCGCTAGCGGGGGACAATGAGCAGTTCTTC. Translation gives CASSRALAGDNEQFF.

The rearrangement joins TRBV5-1 to TRBJ1-1; possible D gene TRBD1, 6 bases. This CDR3 spans 15 amino acids. CDR1 SGHRS and CDR2 YFSETQ come from the germline V gene. Trimming took 3 bases from V and 0 from J, leaving 12 bases between them. The CDR3 DNA is TGCGCCAGCAGCTCGATGGACAGAATGAACACTGAAGCTTTCTTT. Amino acids: CASSSMDRMNTEAFF.

The CDR3 region is CAFRGAGAGNTIYF. CDR3 nucleotide sequence: TGTGCATTCAGGGGGGCAGGGGCCGGAAACACCATATATTTT. This chain connects TRBV5-4 to TRBJ1-3; TRBD1 aligns across 7 bases. Germline V lookup: CDR1 SGHNT, CDR2 YYREEE (reference sequence). This CDR3 region has 14 residues.

The chain has TRBV4-2 and TRBJ1-4, with D perhaps TRBD1 (6 bases). CDR1 is LGHNA and CDR2 is YNFKEQ in the germline V gene. Trimming removed 4 bases from V and 5 bases from J, with 17 bases in between. There are 16 residues in the CDR3. The CDR3 sequence: CASSLAGVNDNEKLFF. The DNA of the CDR3 is TGTGCCAGCAGCCTGGCAGGGGTCAACGACAATGAAAAACTGTTTTTT.

The V gene is TRBV5-4, the J gene TRBJ1-4; 9 positions match TRBD1. This CDR3 has 14 residues. Looked up from germline, CDR1 is SGHNT and CDR2 is YYREEE (reference sequence). The J segment lost 8 bases and the V segment lost 4 bases, leaving 6 bases of the junction unmatched. The CDR3 DNA follows: TGTGCCAGCAGCCTACAGGGGGCTGGGGAAAAACTGTTTTTT. It specifies CASSLQGAGEKLFF.

This sequence joins TRBV11-2 and TRBJ2-6; TRBD1 might be the D (5 bases). The length of the CDR3 is 15 residues. CDR1 and CDR2 (germline): SGHAT, FQNNGV. V lost 1 base and J 1 base, leaving 5 bases between the germline ends. The CDR3 reads CASSLAGSGANVLTF. The CDR3 DNA follows: TGTGCCAGCAGCTTAGCAGGGTCTGGGGCCAACGTCCTGACTTTC.

The CDR3 coding sequence is TGTGCCAGCAGCTTTCGTATGGACTCGCCCCAGCATTTT. This encodes CASSFRMDSPQHF. This chain links TRBV7-2 with TRBJ1-5; D is unclear. V was shortened by 3 bases and J by 9 bases, with 12 bases between the two germline ends. The CDR3 sequence is 13 residues long. Germline loops: CDR1 SGHTA, CDR2 FQGNSA.